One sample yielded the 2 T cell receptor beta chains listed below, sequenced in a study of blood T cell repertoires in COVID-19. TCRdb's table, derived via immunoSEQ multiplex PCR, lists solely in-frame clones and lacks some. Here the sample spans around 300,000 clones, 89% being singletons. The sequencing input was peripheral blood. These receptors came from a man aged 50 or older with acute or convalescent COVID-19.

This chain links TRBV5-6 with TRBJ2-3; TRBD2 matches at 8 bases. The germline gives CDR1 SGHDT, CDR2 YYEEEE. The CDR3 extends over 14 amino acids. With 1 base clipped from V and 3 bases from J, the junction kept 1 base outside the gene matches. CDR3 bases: TGTGCCAGCAGCTTGCGCGGGGGGACAGATACGCAGTATTTT. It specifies CASSLRGGTDTQYF.

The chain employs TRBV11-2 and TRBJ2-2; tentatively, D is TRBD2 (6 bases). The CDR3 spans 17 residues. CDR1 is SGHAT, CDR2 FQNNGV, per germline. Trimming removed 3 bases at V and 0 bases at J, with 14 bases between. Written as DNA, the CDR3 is TGTGCCAGCAGCTTTCTTGGGGACTCCCCGAACACCGGGGAGCTGTTTTTT. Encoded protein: CASSFLGDSPNTGELFF. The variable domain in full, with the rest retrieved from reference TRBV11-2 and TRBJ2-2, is EAGVAQSPRYKIIEKRQSVAFWCNPISGHATLYWYQQILGQGPKLLIQFQNNGVVDDSQLPKDRFSAERLKGVDSTLKIQPAKLEDSAVYLCASSFLGDSPNTGELFFGEGSRLTVL.